The 20 T cell receptor beta chains below come from one sample, sequenced in a study of CD8 T cells in ankylosing spondylitis. TCRdb reprocessed the 5' RACE reads via MiXCR and lists one record per CDR3 protein. The data show over 30,000 distinct CDR3 sequences, with 16% seen just once and 45% held by the top ten. Sequencing was carried out using blood. The receptors were sampled from a male donor with ankylosing spondylitis or in good health (not recorded which).

The rearrangement joins TRBV12-3 or TRBV12-4 to TRBJ1-2, with 10 positions matching TRBD1. The CDR3 has 14 residues. The ends lost 5 bases at V and 6 bases at J; junction bases unmatched: 6. The CDR3 loop is CASSPTGGVDGYTF. The CDR3 nucleotides read TGTGCCAGCAGTCCGACAGGGGGCGTTGATGGCTACACCTTC.

This clonotype was picked up a small number of times. In nucleotides, the CDR3 is TGTGCCAGCAGCACGGGCACCTTATGGGAGCAGTACTTC. Translated, it gives CASSTGTLWEQYF. The chain employs TRBV28 and TRBJ2-7; D is uncertain. This CDR3 contains 13 residues. CDR1 is MDHEN and CDR2 is SYDVKM in the germline V gene. V shed 6 bases and J shed 7 bases, with 16 bases lying between them.

This clonotype was recorded a few times. The rearrangement links TRBV12-3 or TRBV12-4 to TRBJ2-2; D is ambiguous. The CDR3 spans 15 residues. Deletions cut 0 bases from V and 1 base from J, with 6 bases between. The CDR3 is CASSLASRNTGELFF. CDR3 DNA: TGTGCCAGCAGTTTAGCTTCGCGGAACACCGGGGAGCTGTTTTTT.

This clonotype was recorded a few times. The chain uses TRBV12-3 or TRBV12-4 and TRBJ2-3, with 9 bases lining up with TRBD1. The ends lost 6 bases at V and 6 bases at J; junction bases unmatched: 7. This CDR3 comprises 14 residues. The CDR3 DNA reads as TGTGCCAGCAGACTGACAGGGGGGCGCGATACGCAGTATTTT. Its protein is CASRLTGGRDTQYF.

This clonotype was seen a handful of times. The CDR3 sequence: CSVGDRLAGGLSSYNEQFF. The CDR3 DNA sequence: TGCAGCGTTGGAGACAGACTAGCGGGAGGTCTGAGCTCCTACAATGAGCAGTTCTTC. This chain joins TRBV29-1 and TRBJ2-1; 13 bases align to TRBD2. There are 19 residues in the CDR3. CDR1 is SQVTM and CDR2 is ANQGSEA in the germline V gene. The V segment lost 4 bases and the J segment 0 bases; nucleotides outside the gene matches: 12.

This clonotype was recorded a few times. The chain recombines TRBV5-1 with TRBJ2-2; D gene unclear. The CDR3 sequence is 14 residues long. Germline CDR1 SGHRS, CDR2 YFSETQ. Trimming pared 7 bases from V and 8 bases from J, leaving 18 bases between. In DNA, the CDR3 is TGCGCCAGCGCATACTTCGAGAGACGGGGGGAGCTGTTTTTT. Translating it yields CASAYFERRGELFF.

This sequence joins TRBV18 and TRBJ2-1, with TRBD1 as a possible D gene (5 bases). V was shortened by 3 bases and J by 7 bases, with 13 bases between the two germline ends. CDR1 and CDR2 (germline): KGHSH, LQKENI. This CDR3 spans 14 amino acids. The CDR3 loop reads CASSPLGLENEQFF. The CDR3 coding sequence is TGTGCCAGCTCACCCTTGGGGCTAGAAAATGAGCAGTTCTTC.

The genes are TRBV20-1 and TRBJ1-1; a possible D gene is TRBD1 (5 bases). Trimming removed 5 bases at V and 5 bases at J, with 15 bases between. The CDR3 is made up of 13 amino acids. Germline V gene sequence: CDR1 DFQATT, CDR2 SNEGSKA (reference sequence). The CDR3 DNA is TGCAGTGCTCCTGCCCAGGGCCGGACTGAAGCTTTCTTT. It is translated as CSAPAQGRTEAFF.

The V call is TRBV28, the J call TRBJ2-3; D remains unclear. The V gene lost 5 bases and the J gene lost 6 bases, with 12 bases spanning the gap. Germline loops: CDR1 MDHEN, CDR2 SYDVKM. The CDR3 extends over 13 amino acids. This CDR3 is CASSAWTRDTQYF. In DNA form, the CDR3 reads TGTGCCAGCAGTGCATGGACCCGGGATACGCAGTATTTT.

The V and J genes are TRBV7-2 and TRBJ1-4; 8 bases agree with TRBD1. CDR3 size: 16 residues. V shed 1 base and J 5 bases; nucleotides not matched to a gene: 6. Germline V gene lookup returns CDR1 SGHTA and CDR2 FQGNSA. This CDR3 is CASSLVVGTGNEKLFF. The CDR3 coding sequence is TGTGCCAGCAGCTTAGTAGTAGGGACAGGAAATGAAAAACTGTTTTTT.

This clonotype was picked up a small number of times. The chain recombines TRBV6-6 with TRBJ1-4; D not resolved. The CDR3 totals 12 residues. Germline loops: CDR1 MNHNY, CDR2 SVGAGI (reference sequence). Trimming pared 5 bases from V and 5 bases from J, leaving 6 bases between. The CDR3 reads CASSPTNEKLFF. The CDR3 DNA sequence: TGTGCCAGCAGTCCGACGAATGAAAAACTGTTTTTT.

The chain has TRBV5-1 and TRBJ2-2, with no clear D. The V end lost 4 bases, the J end lost 2 bases, and 9 bases lay between the germline ends. Germline CDR1 reads SGHRS; CDR2 reads YFSETQ. This CDR3 comprises 14 residues. CDR3 bases: TGCGCCAGCAGCCCACCCAGTAACACCGGGGAGCTGTTTTTT. It is translated as CASSPPSNTGELFF. The variable domain in full, completed from reference TRBV5-1 and TRBJ2-2, reads KAGVTQTPRYLIKTRGQQVTLSCSPISGHRSVSWYQQTPGQGLQFLFEYFSETQRNKGNFPGRFSGRQFSNSRSEMNVSTLELGDSALYLCASSPPSNTGELFFGEGSRLTVL.

This clonotype has a handful of counts. V gene TRBV2 combines with J gene TRBJ2-2; tentatively, D is TRBD1 (6 bases). This CDR3 contains 15 residues. In germline, CDR1 is SNHLY, CDR2 FYNNEI. V lost 7 bases, J lost 0 bases, and 12 bases lay in between. CDR3 amino acids: CASKVDRTNTGELFF. CDR3 bases: TGTGCCAGCAAAGTGGACAGAACGAACACCGGGGAGCTGTTTTTT.

V usage is TRBV6-2 or TRBV6-3 and J usage is TRBJ2-5; TRBD1 matches at 10 bases. Unmatched junction bases numbered 8, after V lost 5 bases and J lost 5 bases. CDR3 length: 15 residues. The germline gives CDR1 MNHEY, CDR2 SVGEGT. The DNA of the CDR3 is TGTGCCAGCAGTACCCGGGACAGGGGTTTCGAGACCCAGTACTTC. Translation: CASSTRDRGFETQYF.

V and J are TRBV5-1 and TRBJ2-3; no clear D. The CDR3 is 15 residues long. Trimming pared 3 bases from V and 4 bases from J, leaving 15 bases between. Germline assignment: CDR1 SGHRS and CDR2 YFSETQ. CDR3 nucleotides: TGCGCCAGCAGCTACGGCGGAAAGATATCAGATACGCAGTATTTT. Its translation: CASSYGGKISDTQYF. Drawing the rest from reference TRBV5-1 and TRBJ2-3, the complete variable domain is KAGVTQTPRYLIKTRGQQVTLSCSPISGHRSVSWYQQTPGQGLQFLFEYFSETQRNKGNFPGRFSGRQFSNSRSEMNVSTLELGDSALYLCASSYGGKISDTQYFGPGTRLTVL.

This clonotype was recorded a few times. This rearrangement joins TRBV28 to TRBJ2-6; tentatively, D is TRBD1 or TRBD2 (6 bases each). With 3 bases removed from V and 0 bases from J, the gap between germline ends came to 12 bases. The CDR3 has 17 amino acids. Germline assignment: CDR1 MDHEN and CDR2 SYDVKM. The CDR3 sequence: CASSFGGSFSGANVLTF. As DNA, the CDR3 is TGTGCCAGCAGTTTCGGGGGCTCCTTCTCTGGGGCCAACGTCCTGACTTTC.

This clonotype has just a few counts. J is TRBJ2-1 and V is TRBV9; 10 bases map to TRBD2. Germline V gene data show CDR1 as SGDLS and CDR2 as YYNGEE. The CDR3 length is 15 residues. J was trimmed by 1 base and V by 3 bases; bases with no gene match: 1. The DNA for the CDR3 is TGTGCCAGCAGCGCAGCGGGGGGGTCCTACAATGAGCAGTTCTTC. This codes for CASSAAGGSYNEQFF.

This clonotype has a count of ten or more. This rearrangement joins TRBV9 to TRBJ2-2, with TRBD2 matching 13 bases. Germline V gene lookup returns CDR1 SGDLS and CDR2 YYNGEE. The CDR3 is 19 residues long. The V segment lost 0 bases and the J segment 5 bases; nucleotides outside the gene matches: 10. The CDR3 is CASSVALRTSGRGTGELFF. Here the CDR3 DNA reads TGTGCCAGCAGCGTAGCCCTTAGGACTAGCGGGAGAGGAACCGGGGAGCTGTTTTTT.

The V gene is TRBV3-1, the J gene TRBJ2-5; no firm D call. The germline V and J ends were trimmed by 6 bases and 2 bases, with 4 bases remaining between them. CDR1 LGHDT and CDR2 YNNKEL come from the germline V gene (reference sequence). The CDR3 covers 11 residues. The CDR3 is CASRGQETQYF. CDR3 bases: TGTGCCAGCAGGGGGCAAGAGACCCAGTACTTC.

The chain employs TRBV7-9 and TRBJ2-2, with 8 bases fitting TRBD1. Germline CDR1 and CDR2: SEHNR and FQNEAQ (reference sequence). V lost 4 bases, J lost 7 bases, and 8 bases stayed unmatched. The CDR3 totals 15 residues. As DNA, the CDR3 is TGTGCCAGCAGCTCGACGGACAGGGCTGGCGGGGAGCTGTTTTTT. Amino acids: CASSSTDRAGGELFF.